The 30 T cell receptor beta chains below were found in one sample sequenced in a study of T cell changes during pregnancy in multiple sclerosis. Some clones are missing from TCRdb's copy, which holds only in-frame ones; the method was immunoSEQ multiplex PCR. This table has around 100,000 clones, 91% appearing once. The material sequenced was peripheral blood, taken after pregnancy. The source is a female donor with multiple sclerosis, enrolled in a pregnancy study.

The chain combines TRBV4-1 with TRBJ1-5; D gene uncertain. Trimming removed 1 base at V and 5 bases at J, with 6 bases between. The CDR3 consists of 13 residues. Germline assignment: CDR1 MGHRA and CDR2 YSYEKL. CDR3 protein: CASSQGGHQPQHF. The CDR3 region has the DNA TGCGCCAGCAGCCAAGGAGGGCATCAGCCCCAGCATTTT.

The V call is TRBV18, the J call TRBJ2-7; 9 nucleotides align to TRBD1. Germline V lookup: CDR1 KGHSH, CDR2 LQKENI. This CDR3 region has 14 residues. The junction had 3 bases not matched to a gene; V was cut back by 2 bases and J by 4 bases. This chain's CDR3 is CASSPVDRGYEQYF. The CDR3 coding sequence is TGTGCCAGCTCACCAGTGGACAGGGGTTACGAGCAGTACTTC.

The genes are TRBV6-6 and TRBJ1-1; the match to TRBD1 covers 9 bases. The CDR3 sequence is 16 residues long. The germline V gene encodes CDR1 MNHNY and CDR2 SVGAGI (reference sequence). The ends lost 0 bases at V and 11 bases at J; junction bases unmatched: 13. CDR3 sequence (DNA): TGTGCCAGCAGTTACTCGGGCGACAGGGGGGAATCTTGGGCTTTCTTT. Amino acid sequence: CASSYSGDRGESWAFF.

J is TRBJ1-2 and V is TRBV5-4, with 7 bases matching TRBD1. The CDR3 spans 15 residues. Looked up from germline, CDR1 is SGHNT and CDR2 is YYREEE (reference sequence). After removal of 0 bases from V and 8 bases from J, the junction contained 10 bases not matched to a gene. CDR3 coding DNA: TGTGCCAGCAGCTTGGTGCAGGGGGGCCCCCTAGGCTACACCTTC. The encoded protein is CASSLVQGGPLGYTF.

In nucleotides, the CDR3 is TGTGCCAGCAGCTTAGGGGAGGACGGCTATCAGCCCCAGCATTTT. It translates to CASSLGEDGYQPQHF. The chain recombines TRBV7-2 with TRBJ1-5, with D uncertain. The CDR3 is made up of 15 amino acids. CDR1 is SGHTA and CDR2 is FQGNSA in the germline V gene. Trimming pared 1 base from V and 5 bases from J, leaving 12 bases between.

V gene TRBV28 combines with J gene TRBJ2-1, with a weak D call TRBD1 (6 bases). Germline CDR1 is MDHEN and CDR2 is SYDVKM. With 3 bases removed from V and 0 bases from J, the gap between germline ends came to 9 bases. CDR3 length equals 15 residues. CDR3: CASSFRTASYNEQFF. The CDR3 DNA reads TGTGCCAGCAGTTTCCGGACAGCCTCCTACAATGAGCAGTTCTTC.

The chain combines TRBV25-1 with TRBJ1-4, with D uncertain. Germline V gives CDR1 MGHDK, CDR2 SYGVNS. V was clipped by 6 bases and J by 1 base, with 9 bases between them. The CDR3 has 14 amino acids. The CDR3 sequence is CASSAVGTNEKLFF. In nucleotides, the CDR3 is TGTGCCAGCAGCGCGGTTGGAACTAATGAAAAACTGTTTTTT. Drawing the rest from reference TRBV25-1 and TRBJ1-4, the complete variable domain is EADIYQTPRYLVIGTGKKITLECSQTMGHDKMYWYQQDPGMELHLIHYSYGVNSTEKGDLSSESTVSRIRTEHFPLTLESARPSHTSQYLCASSAVGTNEKLFFGSGTQLSVL.

This clone was seen only a few times. The chain joins TRBV5-1 to TRBJ1-2, with 9 bases lining up with TRBD1. The V segment lost 4 bases and the J segment 6 bases; nucleotides outside the gene matches: 7. The CDR3 runs 14 residues. The V gene's germline CDR1 is SGHRS and CDR2 YFSETQ. The CDR3 bases are TGCGCCAGCAGCGCATGGACAGGGGAGGATGGCTACACCTTC. Its translation: CASSAWTGEDGYTF.

This chain connects TRBV30 to TRBJ1-3; unclear D gene. The CDR3 loop spans 13 amino acids. Trimming took 2 bases from V and 0 from J, leaving 5 bases between them. Germline V CDR1 and CDR2: GTSNPN, SVGIG (reference sequence). CDR3 sequence: CAWSKSSGNTIYF. The CDR3 nucleotides are TGTGCCTGGAGTAAGAGCTCTGGAAACACCATATATTTT.

V gene TRBV2 combines with J gene TRBJ1-1; a weak D match, TRBD1 (5 bases). Trimming left V 6 bases short and J 6 bases short, with 14 bases between. Germline CDR1 reads SNHLY; CDR2 reads FYNNEI. The CDR3 is made up of 13 amino acids. CDR3 loop: CASRFGPGSEAFF. CDR3 DNA: TGTGCCAGCAGATTCGGACCAGGGTCTGAAGCTTTCTTT.

CDR3 loop: CASKSLGEVTEAFF. In nucleotides, the CDR3 is TGTGCCAGTAAATCACTCGGAGAAGTCACTGAAGCTTTCTTT. The V and J genes are TRBV19 and TRBJ1-1; D gene unclear. V shed 7 bases and J shed 4 bases, with 16 bases lying between them. CDR1 and CDR2 (germline): LNHDA, SQIVND (reference sequence). The CDR3 runs 14 residues.

This clone is a singleton in its sample. The V call is TRBV18, the J call TRBJ1-4, with 9 nucleotides matching TRBD1. Trimming cost V 5 bases and J 7 bases; bases outside gene matches: 11. CDR1 and CDR2 (germline): KGHSH, LQKENI. The CDR3 runs to 16 residues. CDR3 in amino acids: CASSTRIQGAGEKLFF. CDR3 coding DNA: TGTGCCAGCTCAACCCGAATACAGGGGGCGGGTGAAAAACTGTTTTTT. The variable domain in full, with the rest retrieved from reference TRBV18 and TRBJ1-4, is NAGVMQNPRHLVRRRGQEARLRCSPMKGHSHVYWYRQLPEEGLKFMVYLQKENIIDESGMPKERFSAEFPKEGPSILRIQQVVRGDSAAYFCASSTRIQGAGEKLFFGSGTQLSVL.

CDR3 nucleotides: TGTGCCAGCAGCCCGGCCGGGGGGTCCTACGAGCAGTACTTC. This gives the protein CASSPAGGSYEQYF. The gene calls are TRBV6-1 and TRBJ2-7; TRBD2 agrees at 7 bases. Germline CDR1 is MNHNS and CDR2 is SASEGT. There are 14 residues in the CDR3. Germline trimming cut 6 bases from V and 1 base from J; bases unmatched to any gene: 6.

CDR3 amino acids: CASSQQGGEQYF. The CDR3 bases are TGTGCCAGCAGCCAACAGGGCGGCGAGCAGTACTTC. The chain combines TRBV5-6 with TRBJ2-7; a possible D gene is TRBD1 (6 bases). Germline V CDR1 and CDR2: SGHDT, YYEEEE. There are 12 residues in the CDR3. The V gene lost 4 bases and the J gene lost 6 bases, with 11 bases spanning the gap.

V gene TRBV7-6 combines with J gene TRBJ2-2; D remains unclear. This CDR3 spans 16 amino acids. In germline, CDR1 is SGHVS, CDR2 FNYEAQ. Trimming pared 6 bases from V and 0 bases from J, leaving 14 bases between. CDR3 nucleotide sequence: TGTGCCAGCAGTTGGATCGGAGATACGAACACCGGGGAGCTGTTTTTT. Translated, it gives CASSWIGDTNTGELFF.

The chain employs TRBV11-1 and TRBJ2-3; 8 positions match TRBD1. The CDR3 sequence is 15 residues long. Germline values: CDR1 SGHAT, CDR2 FQDESV (reference sequence). Trimming removed 8 bases from V and 0 bases from J; junction bases left unmatched: 7. The CDR3 sequence is CASALRDRSTDTQYF. Written as DNA, the CDR3 is TGTGCCAGCGCTCTCCGGGACAGGAGCACAGATACGCAGTATTTT. The full variable domain, its missing parts supplied by reference TRBV11-1 and TRBJ2-3, is EAEVAQSPRYKITEKSQAVAFWCDPISGHATLYWYRQILGQGPELLVQFQDESVVDDSQLPKDRFSAERLKGVDSTLKIQPAELGDSAMYLCASALRDRSTDTQYFGPGTRLTVL.

By share, this clone counts as medium-sized. The rearrangement links TRBV7-8 to TRBJ1-1; possible D gene TRBD1, 5 bases. This CDR3 is built from 16 residues. Germline V gene data show CDR1 as SGHVS and CDR2 as FQNEAQ. Trimming removed 1 base at V and 1 base at J, with 13 bases between. The CDR3 DNA sequence: TGTGCCAGCAGCTTAGGGTTGTTCGGGGGGAACACTGAAGCTTTCTTT. Its protein product is CASSLGLFGGNTEAFF.

V gene TRBV13 combines with J gene TRBJ2-2, with D perhaps TRBD2 (6 bases). CDR1 PRHDT and CDR2 FYEKMQ come from the germline V gene (reference sequence). V was cut by 2 bases and J by 9 bases, with 10 bases left in between. The length of the CDR3 is 13 residues. CDR3 DNA sequence: TGTGCCAGCAGCTTATTGGGACTCCGGGAGCTGTTTTTT. This codes for CASSLLGLRELFF.

The CDR3 DNA is TGTGCCAGCAGCTCCATAGCGGGGTGGAGCACAGATACGCAGTATTTT. This translates into CASSSIAGWSTDTQYF. The chain carries TRBV7-9 and TRBJ2-3, with 8 nucleotides matching TRBD2. Germline V lookup: CDR1 SEHNR, CDR2 FQNEAQ (reference sequence). V lost 4 bases, J lost 0 bases, and 6 bases stayed unmatched. This CDR3 has 16 amino acids.

This sequence joins TRBV12-5 and TRBJ1-2; D ambiguous. Germline assignment: CDR1 LGHNT and CDR2 FRNRAP. The CDR3 sequence is 12 residues long. V was trimmed by 3 bases and J by 5 bases, leaving 7 bases between them. CDR3 bases: TGTGCTAGTGGTTTCGCGGGGTATGGCTACACCTTC. This encodes CASGFAGYGYTF.

V usage is TRBV11-2 and J usage is TRBJ1-1, with 7 bases aligning to TRBD1. Germline V CDR1 and CDR2: SGHAT, FQNNGV. The CDR3 is made up of 15 amino acids. V dropped 7 bases and J dropped 1; count of bases not matched to a gene: 9. The CDR3 spells CASTRGGQRNTEAFF. The CDR3 bases are TGTGCCAGCACCCGAGGGGGACAGCGGAACACTGAAGCTTTCTTT.

The gene calls are TRBV18 and TRBJ2-6, with TRBD1 matching 9 bases. The CDR3 has 17 amino acids. Germline V gene data show CDR1 as KGHSH and CDR2 as LQKENI. After removal of 5 bases from V and 3 bases from J, the junction contained 8 bases not matched to a gene. The CDR3 DNA follows: TGTGCCAGCTCATCAAGGGACAGGGAGTTTGGGGCCAACGTCCTGACTTTC. This sequence encodes CASSSRDREFGANVLTF.

The chain employs TRBV19 and TRBJ2-5; possible D gene TRBD1, 6 bases. V shed 1 base and J shed 4 bases, with 16 bases lying between them. This CDR3 spans 16 amino acids. Germline assignment: CDR1 LNHDA and CDR2 SQIVND (reference sequence). This CDR3 reads CASSIVGQGKGETQYF. For the CDR3, the DNA is TGTGCCAGTAGTATAGTTGGGCAGGGGAAAGGAGAGACCCAGTACTTC.

Note on this clone: The same CDR3 is also encoded by other DNA sequences in this sample. The chain combines TRBV6-5 with TRBJ1-1; D unclear. Germline assignment: CDR1 MNHEY and CDR2 SVGAGI. Trimming removed 2 bases at V and 2 bases at J, with 9 bases between. The CDR3 is 14 residues long. The CDR3 DNA sequence: TGTGCCAGCAGTTACAGGGAGGGAAACACTGAAGCTTTCTTT. This gives the protein CASSYREGNTEAFF.

This rearrangement joins TRBV18 to TRBJ1-2; 8 bases line up with TRBD1. The CDR3 extends over 13 amino acids. CDR1 KGHSH and CDR2 LQKENI come from the germline V gene. Trimming took 5 bases from V and 8 from J; bases not matched to a gene: 7. DNA for the CDR3: TGTGCCAGCTCATTTGGACAGGGTGAGGGCTACACCTTC. Translated: CASSFGQGEGYTF.

This clone was recorded a few times. This chain joins TRBV27 and TRBJ2-1; 9 bases are shared with TRBD2. Germline values: CDR1 MNHEY, CDR2 SMNVEV (reference sequence). The CDR3 has 18 amino acids. Trimming took 2 bases from V and 9 from J; bases not matched to a gene: 17. CDR3 region: CASSLRNSMERGVSEQFF. CDR3 coding DNA: TGTGCCAGCAGTTTAAGAAATTCGATGGAGCGGGGGGTTAGTGAGCAGTTCTTC.

The chain links TRBV5-8 to TRBJ2-1; tentative D call: TRBD2 (5 bases). Per germline, CDR1 SGHTS and CDR2 YDEGEE. Trimming stripped 7 bases from V and 1 base from J, with 9 bases between. This CDR3 comprises 13 residues. DNA for the CDR3: TGTGCCAGCCCGGGATGGTCCTACAATGAGCAGTTCTTC. Its protein product is CASPGWSYNEQFF.

This clone was counted a few times. This sequence joins TRBV4-1 and TRBJ2-1; 7 bases fit TRBD1. The V and J ends lost 3 bases and 5 bases, in that order; junction bases with no gene match: 4. Germline loops: CDR1 MGHRA, CDR2 YSYEKL. CDR3 size: 14 residues. CDR3 bases: TGCGCCAGCAGCCACCAAGGGACAGACAATGAGCAGTTCTTC. Encoded protein: CASSHQGTDNEQFF.

CDR3 residues: CATSPPGYWGYTF. The DNA of the CDR3 is TGTGCCACCAGCCCGCCAGGATACTGGGGCTACACCTTC. This chain connects TRBV15 to TRBJ1-2; D uncertain. The V and J ends lost 5 bases and 8 bases respectively, with 15 bases between them. The CDR3 covers 13 residues. Germline lookup yields CDR1 LNHNV and CDR2 YYDKDF (reference sequence).

This chain links TRBV9 with TRBJ2-5; the match to TRBD2 covers 7 bases. Germline V gene sequence: CDR1 SGDLS, CDR2 YYNGEE. Unmatched junction bases numbered 7, after V lost 0 bases and J lost 5 bases. The CDR3 has 15 amino acids. CDR3 residues: CASSVAVLGGETQYF. CDR3 DNA: TGTGCCAGCAGCGTAGCCGTCCTGGGGGGGGAGACCCAGTACTTC.